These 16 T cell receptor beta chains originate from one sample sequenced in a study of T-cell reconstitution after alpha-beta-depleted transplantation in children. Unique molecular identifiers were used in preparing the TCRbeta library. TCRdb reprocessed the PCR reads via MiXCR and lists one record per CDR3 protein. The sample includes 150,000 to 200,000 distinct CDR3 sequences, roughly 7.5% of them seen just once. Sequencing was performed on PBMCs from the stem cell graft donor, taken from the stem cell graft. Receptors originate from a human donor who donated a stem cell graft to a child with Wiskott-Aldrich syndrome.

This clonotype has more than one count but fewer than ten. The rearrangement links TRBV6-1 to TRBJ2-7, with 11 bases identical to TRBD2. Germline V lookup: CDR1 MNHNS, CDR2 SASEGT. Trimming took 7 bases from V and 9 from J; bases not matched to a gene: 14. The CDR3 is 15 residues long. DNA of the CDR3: TGTGCCAGCACCTCGGGACTAGCGGTCGGGGGGCGGCAGTACTTC. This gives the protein CASTSGLAVGGRQYF.

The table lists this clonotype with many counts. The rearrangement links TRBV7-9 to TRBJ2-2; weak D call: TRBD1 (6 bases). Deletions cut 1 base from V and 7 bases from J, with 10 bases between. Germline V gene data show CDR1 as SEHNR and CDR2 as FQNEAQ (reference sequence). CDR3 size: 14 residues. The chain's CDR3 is CASSLVAGVGELFF. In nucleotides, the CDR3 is TGTGCCAGCAGCTTAGTGGCAGGGGTCGGGGAGCTGTTTTTT.

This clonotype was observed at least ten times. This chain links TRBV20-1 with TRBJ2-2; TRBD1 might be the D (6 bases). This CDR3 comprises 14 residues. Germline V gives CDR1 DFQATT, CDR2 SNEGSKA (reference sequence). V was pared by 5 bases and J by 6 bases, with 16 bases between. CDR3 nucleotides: TGCAGTGCTCGGGACACGGTGAAACCCGGGGAGCTGTTTTTT. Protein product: CSARDTVKPGELFF.

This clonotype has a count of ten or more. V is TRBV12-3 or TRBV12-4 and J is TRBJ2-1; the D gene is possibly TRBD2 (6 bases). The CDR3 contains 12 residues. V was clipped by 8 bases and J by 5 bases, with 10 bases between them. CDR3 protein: CASGGANNEQFF. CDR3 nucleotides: TGTGCCAGCGGAGGGGCCAACAATGAGCAGTTCTTC.

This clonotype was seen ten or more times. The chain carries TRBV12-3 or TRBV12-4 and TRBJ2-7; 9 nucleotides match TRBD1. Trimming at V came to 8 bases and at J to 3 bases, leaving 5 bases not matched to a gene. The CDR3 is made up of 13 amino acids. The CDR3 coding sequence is TGTGCCAGCGGCACGGGACAGGGCTACGAGCAGTACTTC. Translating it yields CASGTGQGYEQYF.

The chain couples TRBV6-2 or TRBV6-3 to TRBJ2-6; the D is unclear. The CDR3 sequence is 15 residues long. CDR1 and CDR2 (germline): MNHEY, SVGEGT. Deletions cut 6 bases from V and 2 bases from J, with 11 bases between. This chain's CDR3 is CASRPRGTGANVLTF. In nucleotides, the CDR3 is TGTGCCAGCAGACCCAGAGGTACTGGGGCCAACGTCCTGACTTTC.

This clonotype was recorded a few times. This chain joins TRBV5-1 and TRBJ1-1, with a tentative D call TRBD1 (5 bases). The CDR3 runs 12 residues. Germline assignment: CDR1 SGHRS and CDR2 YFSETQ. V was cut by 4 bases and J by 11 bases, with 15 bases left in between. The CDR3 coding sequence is TGCGCCAGCAGCACGGACACTTCTCGGGCTTTCTTT. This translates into CASSTDTSRAFF.

The CDR3: CRANKGANTEAFF. CDR3 nucleotides: TGCAGGGCCAACAAAGGGGCGAACACTGAAGCTTTCTTT. The chain combines TRBV20-1 with TRBJ1-1; tentatively, D is TRBD1 (5 bases). The germline V gene encodes CDR1 DFQATT and CDR2 SNEGSKA (reference sequence). This CDR3 comprises 13 residues.

The CDR3 loop is CASSYSAGGRYGYTF. The CDR3 DNA follows: TGTGCCAGCAGTTACTCGGCCGGGGGGCGCTATGGCTACACCTTC. This rearrangement joins TRBV6-2 or TRBV6-3 to TRBJ1-2; perhaps TRBD1 as D (6 bases). CDR1 and CDR2 (germline): MNHEY, SVGEGT. The CDR3 is made up of 15 amino acids. The V end was cut by 0 bases, the J end by 4 bases, with 12 bases between.

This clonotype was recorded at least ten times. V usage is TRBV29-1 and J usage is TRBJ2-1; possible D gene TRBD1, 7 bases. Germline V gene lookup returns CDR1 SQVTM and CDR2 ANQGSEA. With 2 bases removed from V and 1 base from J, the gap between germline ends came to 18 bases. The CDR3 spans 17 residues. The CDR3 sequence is CSVEQGVGGISYNEQFF. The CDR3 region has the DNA TGCAGCGTTGAACAGGGGGTAGGGGGGATTTCCTACAATGAGCAGTTCTTC.

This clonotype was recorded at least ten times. The chain's CDR3 is CASSLWTSGAEQFF. The CDR3 nucleotides are TGTGCCAGCAGCCTATGGACTAGCGGCGCTGAGCAGTTCTTC. The V and J genes are TRBV7-2 and TRBJ2-1, with 10 bases lining up with TRBD2. V gave up 5 bases and J gave up 9 bases; unmatched junction bases: 7. The CDR3 runs to 14 residues. Germline CDR1 SGHTA, CDR2 FQGNSA.

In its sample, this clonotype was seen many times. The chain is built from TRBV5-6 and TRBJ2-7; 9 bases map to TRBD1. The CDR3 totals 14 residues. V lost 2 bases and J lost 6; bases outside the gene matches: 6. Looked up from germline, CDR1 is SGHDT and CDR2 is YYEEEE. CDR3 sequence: CASSLPGQGTEQYF. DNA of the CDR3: TGTGCCAGCAGCTTACCGGGACAGGGCACCGAGCAGTACTTC.

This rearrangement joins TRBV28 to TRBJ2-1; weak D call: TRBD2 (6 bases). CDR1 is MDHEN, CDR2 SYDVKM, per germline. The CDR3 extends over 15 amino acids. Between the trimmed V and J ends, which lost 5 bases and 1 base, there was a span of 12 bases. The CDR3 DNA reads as TGTGCCAGCAGTCCGGGGGTAGATTCCTACAATGAGCAGTTCTTC. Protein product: CASSPGVDSYNEQFF.

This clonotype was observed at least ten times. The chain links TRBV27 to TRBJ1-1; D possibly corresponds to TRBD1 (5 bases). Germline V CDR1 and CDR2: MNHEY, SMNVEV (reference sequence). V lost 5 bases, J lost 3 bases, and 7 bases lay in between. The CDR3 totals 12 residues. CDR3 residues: CASSTGDTEAFF. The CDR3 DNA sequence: TGTGCCAGCAGTACGGGGGACACTGAAGCTTTCTTT.

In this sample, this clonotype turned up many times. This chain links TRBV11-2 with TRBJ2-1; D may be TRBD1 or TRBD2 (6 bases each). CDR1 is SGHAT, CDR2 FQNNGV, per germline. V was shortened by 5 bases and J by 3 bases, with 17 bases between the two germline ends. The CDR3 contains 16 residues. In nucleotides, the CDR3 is TGTGCCAGCAGCGGGCGGAGGGGGGCGGGCTACAATGAGCAGTTCTTC. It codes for CASSGRRGAGYNEQFF.

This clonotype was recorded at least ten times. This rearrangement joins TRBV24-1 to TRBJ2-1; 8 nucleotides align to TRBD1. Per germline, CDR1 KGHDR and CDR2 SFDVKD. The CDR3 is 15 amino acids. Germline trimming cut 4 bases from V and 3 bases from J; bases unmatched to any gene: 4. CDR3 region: CATSEPTGGYNEQFF. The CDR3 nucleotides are TGTGCCACCAGTGAGCCCACAGGGGGCTACAATGAGCAGTTCTTC.